A single sample is the source of the 25 T cell receptor beta chains below, sequenced in a study of T cell responses to AZD1222 COVID-19 vaccine (dated by TCRdb to about 2021). Receptors were amplified or captured by the immunoSEQ multiplex PCR assay. TCRdb holds this immuneACCESS table with in-frame rearrangements only. Some clones are missing; in checked studies, unresolved V genes explain under half, and the rest has no known cause. The sample records under 200,000 clones, around 94% of which are singletons. Clones ranked in the top ten supply about 0.6% of the sample. The time point label here, explained by the study, means: baseline before first vaccination. The sample here was peripheral blood, taken on day 0 of AZD1222 vaccination. These TCRs come from an adult in good health.

The chain is built from TRBV28 and TRBJ2-6; no clear D gene. CDR3 length: 17 residues. The V and J ends lost 5 bases and 0 bases respectively, with 14 bases between them. Germline CDR1 is MDHEN and CDR2 is SYDVKM. Here the CDR3 DNA reads TGTGCCAGCAGTCCCGGATTCCCCACCTCTGGGGCCAACGTCCTGACTTTC. Translating it yields CASSPGFPTSGANVLTF.

The chain carries TRBV10-3 and TRBJ2-1; perhaps TRBD1 as D (5 bases). Germline CDR1 and CDR2: ENHRY and SYGVKD. The CDR3 has 12 residues. V was cut by 8 bases and J by 6 bases, with 11 bases left in between. Here the CDR3 DNA reads TGTGCCATCGGGCAGGGTAGCAATGAGCAGTTCTTC. Protein: CAIGQGSNEQFF.

The chain recombines TRBV6-1 with TRBJ2-1, with D possibly TRBD2 on 6 matching bases. This CDR3 spans 19 amino acids. The V gene's germline CDR1 is MNHNS and CDR2 SASEGT. V lost 0 bases and J 4 bases, leaving 22 bases between the germline ends. CDR3: CASSEATKKLASPYNEQFF. The CDR3 DNA sequence: TGTGCCAGCAGTGAAGCGACTAAAAAGCTAGCGAGCCCTTACAATGAGCAGTTCTTC.

The V and J genes are TRBV29-1 and TRBJ2-5; D might be TRBD2 (6 bases). V shed 4 bases and J shed 10 bases, with 25 bases lying between them. The CDR3 totals 15 residues. Looked up from germline, CDR1 is SQVTM and CDR2 is ANQGSEA. The CDR3 loop reads CSVGAGQPTTGVQYF. CDR3 coding DNA: TGCAGCGTTGGTGCCGGCCAGCCCACCACGGGGGTCCAGTACTTC.

The rearrangement joins TRBV3-1 (or the pseudogene TRBV3-2) to TRBJ2-7; 7 bases fit TRBD2. CDR1 and CDR2 from the germline V gene are LGHDT and YNNKEL (reference sequence). J lost 5 bases, V lost 0 bases, and 7 bases had no gene match. The CDR3 is made up of 15 amino acids. The CDR3, as DNA: TGTGCCAGCAGCCAAGATTCGGGGAGGGAGAACGAGCAGTACTTC. The encoded protein is CASSQDSGRENEQYF.

The rearrangement joins TRBV7-9 to TRBJ1-2; 10 bases line up with TRBD1. From germline, CDR1 is SEHNR and CDR2 FQNEAQ (reference sequence). This CDR3 region has 13 residues. Germline trimming cut 5 bases from V and 6 bases from J; bases unmatched to any gene: 3. This chain's CDR3 is CASSRGTGDGYTF. The CDR3 bases are TGTGCCAGCAGCCGAGGGACAGGGGATGGCTACACCTTC.

This CDR3 reads CASSLAGGLYEQYF. The CDR3 DNA is TGCGCCAGCAGCTTGGCTGGGGGGTTGTACGAGCAGTACTTC. The chain links TRBV5-1 to TRBJ2-7; possible D gene TRBD2, 6 bases. CDR1 and CDR2 from the germline V gene are SGHRS and YFSETQ. The CDR3 runs to 14 residues. Trimming stripped 0 bases from V and 4 bases from J, with 11 bases between.

The rearrangement joins TRBV28 to TRBJ2-7, with unresolved D. In germline, CDR1 is MDHEN, CDR2 SYDVKM. The ends were cut back, 2 bases at V and 6 bases at J, with 2 bases in the middle. This CDR3 region has 10 residues. DNA of the CDR3: TGTGCCAGCAGTTTAATCGAGCAGTACTTC. It yields the protein CASSLIEQYF.

The chain links TRBV5-1 to TRBJ1-2, with 10 bases fitting TRBD1. This CDR3 spans 17 amino acids. The V segment lost 1 base and the J segment 6 bases; nucleotides outside the gene matches: 12. Per germline, CDR1 SGHRS and CDR2 YFSETQ. The DNA for the CDR3 is TGCGCCAGCAGCTTGCGTAGAGGGACAGGGGAACGTAATGGCTACACCTTC. It specifies CASSLRRGTGERNGYTF.

On this clone itself: A read error may produce the germline difference seen at one junction end. This chain uses TRBV5-4 with TRBJ2-7; D may be TRBD1 or TRBD2 (5 bases each). Germline V gene lookup returns CDR1 SGHNT and CDR2 YYREEE (reference sequence). The CDR3 is made up of 15 amino acids. CDR3 DNA: TGTGCCAGCAGTTTGGATGTTGGGGGATCCTACGAGCAGTACTTC. Residues: CASSLDVGGSYEQYF.

The DNA for the CDR3 is TGTGCCACCAGCAGAGATCATCGGACAGGGCTCCCCAATGAGCAGTTCTTC. It encodes CATSRDHRTGLPNEQFF. The chain carries TRBV15 and TRBJ2-1; TRBD1 agrees at 8 bases. V shed 0 bases and J 6 bases; nucleotides not matched to a gene: 10. CDR1 and CDR2 from the germline V gene are LNHNV and YYDKDF (reference sequence). The CDR3 consists of 17 residues.

The rearrangement links TRBV7-2 to TRBJ2-7, with D possibly called TRBD1 or TRBD2 (5 bases each). Per germline, CDR1 SGHTA and CDR2 FQGNSA. V gave up 2 bases and J gave up 1 base, with 12 bases separating them. This CDR3 region has 15 residues. The CDR3 sequence: CASSLTEGPSYEQYF. CDR3 nucleotide sequence: TGTGCCAGCAGCTTAACCGAGGGACCATCCTACGAGCAGTACTTC. The variable domain in full, completed from reference TRBV7-2 and TRBJ2-7, reads GAGVSQSPSNKVTEKGKDVELRCDPISGHTALYWYRQSLGQGLEFLIYFQGNSAPDKSGLPSDRFSAERTGGSVSTLTIQRTQQEDSAVYLCASSLTEGPSYEQYFGPGTRLTVT.

The J gene is TRBJ1-4, the V gene TRBV5-1; a weak D match, TRBD1 (5 bases). V lost 4 bases, J lost 10 bases, and 17 bases lay in between. CDR1 is SGHRS and CDR2 is YFSETQ in the germline V gene. The CDR3 extends over 14 amino acids. Written as DNA, the CDR3 is TGCGCCAGCAGCGTTACCAGCACTCAGGGAAAACTGTTTTTT. It encodes CASSVTSTQGKLFF.

The chain joins TRBV28 to TRBJ1-2; D is ambiguous. Looked up from germline, CDR1 is MDHEN and CDR2 is SYDVKM. V was clipped by 6 bases and J by 2 bases, with 7 bases between them. This CDR3 contains 12 residues. The CDR3 here is CASSQANYGYTF. In DNA, the CDR3 is TGTGCCAGCAGCCAGGCGAACTATGGCTACACCTTC.

This chain uses TRBV7-8 with TRBJ1-5, with D unresolved. The CDR3 extends over 15 amino acids. Germline V gene lookup returns CDR1 SGHVS and CDR2 FQNEAQ. V lost 2 bases to trimming and J lost 3 bases, with 11 bases between them. CDR3 nucleotide sequence: TGTGCCAGCAGCTTAAGGAGAGGCCCCAATCAGCCCCAGCATTTT. This encodes CASSLRRGPNQPQHF. Full variable domain (rest looked up from reference TRBV7-8 and TRBJ1-5): GAGVSQSPRYKVAKRGQDVALRCDPISGHVSLFWYQQALGQGPEFLTYFQNEAQLDKSGLPSDRFFAERPEGSVSTLKIQRTQQEDSAVYLCASSLRRGPNQPQHFGDGTRLSIL.

This rearrangement joins TRBV5-1 to TRBJ1-6; TRBD1 is a possible D gene (5 bases). Germline assignment: CDR1 SGHRS and CDR2 YFSETQ. The CDR3 runs 13 residues. Trimming stripped 0 bases from V and 17 bases from J, with 15 bases between. The CDR3: CASSLDLGARVHF. The CDR3 nucleotides are TGCGCCAGCAGCTTGGACTTAGGGGCGCGGGTCCACTTT.

The genes are TRBV10-3 and TRBJ1-5; perhaps TRBD1 as D (5 bases). The CDR3 is made up of 16 amino acids. Germline V gene lookup returns CDR1 ENHRY and CDR2 SYGVKD. Trimming took off 0 bases at V and 1 base at J, with 10 bases between the two ends. This chain's CDR3 is CAISESSGGSNQPQHF. The CDR3, as DNA: TGTGCCATCAGTGAGTCGTCGGGGGGAAGCAATCAGCCCCAGCATTTT.

The CDR3 DNA reads as TGTGCCAGCAGCTTTCCCGGGACAGGAACTTCTTATGGCTACACCTTC. Its protein is CASSFPGTGTSYGYTF. This chain links TRBV11-2 with TRBJ1-2; TRBD1 matches 8 bases. Germline V lookup: CDR1 SGHAT, CDR2 FQNNGV. J lost 5 bases, V lost 3 bases, and 11 bases had no gene match. The CDR3 contains 16 residues.

V and J are TRBV7-9 and TRBJ1-4; TRBD1 is a possible D gene (5 bases). Trimming took 3 bases from V and 8 from J, leaving 7 bases between them. Per the germline V gene, CDR1 is SEHNR and CDR2 is FQNEAQ (reference sequence). This CDR3 is 12 amino acids long. The CDR3, as DNA: TGTGCCAGCAGCTTTAACAGGGAAAAACTGTTTTTT. It codes for CASSFNREKLFF.

This sequence joins TRBV3-1 (or the pseudogene TRBV3-2) and TRBJ1-5, with D perhaps TRBD1 (5 bases). Germline CDR1 and CDR2: LGHDT and YNNKEL (reference sequence). The V end was cut by 4 bases, the J end by 9 bases, with 16 bases between. CDR3 length: 14 residues. CDR3 DNA sequence: TGTGCCAGCAGCCCCCAACCCGGTCAGGGGCCCCAGCATTTT. Its protein is CASSPQPGQGPQHF.

This chain links TRBV18 with TRBJ1-1, with no clear D. Germline CDR1 reads KGHSH; CDR2 reads LQKENI. Trimming pared 2 bases from V and 3 bases from J, leaving 7 bases between. This CDR3 contains 13 residues. CDR3 region: CASSPGSDTEAFF. CDR3 bases: TGTGCCAGCTCACCAGGATCCGACACTGAAGCTTTCTTT.

V and J are TRBV6-5 and TRBJ1-4; a weak D match, TRBD1 (6 bases). Germline CDR1 is MNHEY and CDR2 is SVGAGI. The CDR3 runs to 15 residues. Trimming removed 3 bases at V and 5 bases at J, with 13 bases between. The CDR3 sequence: CASSYYQGRNEKLFF. For the CDR3, the DNA is TGTGCCAGCAGTTATTATCAGGGGAGGAATGAAAAACTGTTTTTT.

The chain employs TRBV6-5 and TRBJ2-7, with D perhaps matching TRBD2 (5 bases). The CDR3 has 14 amino acids. The germline V gene encodes CDR1 MNHEY and CDR2 SVGAGI. The V end was cut by 1 base, the J end by 4 bases, with 11 bases between. CDR3 region: CASSYLGVPYEQYF. The CDR3 DNA sequence: TGTGCCAGCAGTTACTTGGGAGTCCCGTACGAGCAGTACTTC.

The CDR3 bases are TGTGCCAGTAGTGGAGGTCAGCCCCAGCATTTT. As protein: CASSGGQPQHF. The genes are TRBV19 and TRBJ1-5, with unresolved D. CDR3 size: 11 residues. Looked up from germline, CDR1 is LNHDA and CDR2 is SQIVND (reference sequence). V was clipped by 5 bases and J by 6 bases, with 5 bases between them.

This clone was counted between two and nine times. The CDR3 nucleotides read TGTGCCAGCAGCTTCACTAGCGGGAGCACCGGGGAGCTGTTTTTT. Its translation: CASSFTSGSTGELFF. The chain links TRBV7-6 to TRBJ2-2, with TRBD2 matching over 11 bases. This CDR3 has 15 residues. Germline V gene lookup returns CDR1 SGHVS and CDR2 FNYEAQ. After removal of 3 bases from V and 4 bases from J, the junction contained 1 base not matched to a gene.